Listed below are T cell receptor beta chains from one sample, sequenced in a study of vaccination and CD4 T cells after COVID-19. Using its own MiXCR run on the PCR reads, TCRdb lists one record per CDR3 protein. The data hold 14,000 to 15,000 distinct CDR3 sequences, with 40% to 60% observed a single time. These receptors lack a known antigen. Sequenced material: CD4+ T cells from blood, cultured in vitro. The receptors stem from a human donor who had recovered from COVID-19. Each CDR3 is given with its conserved first and last residue.

V gene: TRBV6-5
J gene: TRBJ1-1
CDR3 protein: CASSSDSYTEAFF

V gene: TRBV6-5
J gene: TRBJ2-1
CDR3 protein: CASSYPKLADSYNEQFF

V gene: TRBV12-3/TRBV12-4
J gene: TRBJ2-1
CDR3 protein: CASHRDRGFDEQFF

V gene: TRBV20-1
J gene: TRBJ2-7
CDR3 protein: CSARGGSSYEQYF

V gene: TRBV7-6
J gene: TRBJ1-3
CDR3 protein: CASSSDLGNTIYF

V gene: TRBV19
J gene: TRBJ1-2
CDR3 protein: CASSSRGMSGYTF

V gene: TRBV19
J gene: TRBJ1-5
CDR3 protein: CASNGRVPGEPQHF

V gene: TRBV5-1
J gene: TRBJ1-2
CDR3 protein: CASSPPVASHGYTF

V gene: TRBV6-2/TRBV6-3
J gene: TRBJ2-5
CDR3 protein: CASSYSTAETQYF

V gene: TRBV7-2
J gene: TRBJ2-3
CDR3 protein: CASRSADTQYF

V gene: TRBV20-1
J gene: TRBJ1-1
CDR3 protein: CSIYHVTEAFF

V gene: TRBV5-4
J gene: TRBJ1-1
CDR3 protein: CASSLGDRGRDVAFF

V gene: TRBV10-3
J gene: TRBJ2-3
CDR3 protein: CAIRGGRAEADTQYF

V gene: TRBV7-8
J gene: TRBJ1-1
CDR3 protein: CASSSPALRTEAFF

V gene: TRBV5-1
J gene: TRBJ2-5
CDR3 protein: CASSLGGQKETQYF

V gene: TRBV28
J gene: TRBJ2-5
CDR3 protein: CASSSVSVQETQYF

V gene: TRBV5-6
J gene: TRBJ1-1
CDR3 protein: CASSFISLDPRGGDTEAFF

V gene: TRBV20-1
J gene: TRBJ2-3
CDR3 protein: CSARRSTDTQYF

V gene: TRBV7-6
J gene: TRBJ2-2
CDR3 protein: CASSLVIGTGELFF

V gene: TRBV14
J gene: TRBJ1-2
CDR3 protein: CASRGAGQASYGYTF

V gene: TRBV12-3/TRBV12-4
J gene: TRBJ2-5
CDR3 protein: CASSPRPETRTQYF

V gene: TRBV5-6
J gene: TRBJ1-1
CDR3 protein: CASSWRAGAGTEAFF

V gene: TRBV12-3/TRBV12-4
J gene: TRBJ1-1
CDR3 protein: CASSLVTANTEAFF

V gene: TRBV7-2
J gene: TRBJ1-5
CDR3 protein: CASSLTGGGNQPQHF

V gene: TRBV29-1
J gene: TRBJ1-1
CDR3 protein: CSVGGLTNTEAFF

V gene: TRBV19
J gene: TRBJ2-6
CDR3 protein: CASSAVTGANVLTF

V gene: TRBV24-1
J gene: TRBJ1-5
CDR3 protein: CATSDTTGGPQHF